This TCR beta chain was recorded in a study of T-cell memory formation after mild COVID-19. TCRdb ran MiXCR on the 5' RACE reads and lists one entry per CDR3 protein. This sample yields about half a million distinct CDR3 sequences, of which roughly 20% are seen a single time; roughly 12% belongs to the top ten. From germline, CDR1 is SGHRS and CDR2 YFSETQ. The CDR3 sequence is 15 residues long. After removal of 4 bases from V and 3 bases from J, the junction contained 7 bases not matched to a gene. This clonotype was recorded a few times. The V call is TRBV5-1, the J call TRBJ2-1; 7 bases align to TRBD2. The clonotype originates from an adult woman who had mild COVID-19 (a few samples of this study predate the infection). Cell type and time point are not known. Sequenced input: PBMCs or a T cell subset sorted from them (not recorded which). The chain's CDR3 is CASSSGGDGYNEQFF. CDR3 in DNA: TGCGCCAGCAGCAGTGGGGGGGACGGCTACAATGAGCAGTTCTTC.